The 29 T cell receptor beta chains below come from one sample, sequenced in a study of shared clonotypes between healthy human individuals. TCRdb's copy holds only in-frame clones and misses some; the assay was immunoSEQ multiplex PCR. The sample contains more than 2,000,000 clones, approximately 90% of which appear only once. The sample taken for sequencing was naive CD4+ T cells sorted from blood. As for subset: CD45RA+ positively selected. Receptors were obtained from a man between 18 and 29 years old in good health.

The rearrangement links TRBV28 to TRBJ1-2; 7 bases line up with TRBD1. The germline CDR1 and CDR2 sequences are MDHEN and SYDVKM. J was trimmed by 6 bases and V by 10 bases; bases with no gene match: 8. The CDR3 runs 12 residues. In DNA, the CDR3 is TGTGCCACCCACGGGACAGCGAATGGCTACACCTTC. As protein: CATHGTANGYTF.

This clone was observed once. The J gene is TRBJ2-7, the V gene TRBV4-1; 9 bases are shared with TRBD2. The CDR3 has 16 amino acids. V lost 0 bases, J lost 2 bases, and 5 bases stayed unmatched. Looked up from germline, CDR1 is MGHRA and CDR2 is YSYEKL. The CDR3 protein is CASSQDHSGSAYEQYF. The CDR3 region has the DNA TGCGCCAGCAGCCAAGATCATAGCGGGAGTGCCTACGAGCAGTACTTC.

As regards this clone: Different DNA sequences within this sample yield the same CDR3. V and J are TRBV5-1 and TRBJ1-6; the D gene is possibly TRBD1 (6 bases). The CDR3 consists of 12 residues. V lost 3 bases to trimming and J lost 8 bases, with 6 bases between them. Germline lookup yields CDR1 SGHRS and CDR2 YFSETQ. The CDR3 nucleotides are TGCGCCAGCAGCTCAGGGGATTCACCCCTCCACTTT. Protein: CASSSGDSPLHF.

The V gene is TRBV19, the J gene TRBJ1-1, with 7 bases that match TRBD1. V was pared by 3 bases and J by 5 bases, with 6 bases of the junction left unmatched. Germline V gene sequence: CDR1 LNHDA, CDR2 SQIVND (reference sequence). CDR3 length equals 14 residues. CDR3 protein: CASSMGRGRTEAFF. The CDR3 DNA follows: TGTGCCAGTAGTATGGGAAGGGGGCGGACTGAAGCTTTCTTT. The full variable domain, its missing parts supplied by reference TRBV19 and TRBJ1-1, is DGGITQSPKYLFRKEGQNVTLSCEQNLNHDAMYWYRQDPGQGLRLIYYSQIVNDFQKGDIAEGYSVSREKKESFPLTVTSAQKNPTAFYLCASSMGRGRTEAFFGQGTRLTVV.

Note on this clone: The same CDR3 arises from other DNA sequences in this sample as well. The chain links TRBV7-2 to TRBJ2-1; 8 nucleotides agree with TRBD2. The germline gives CDR1 SGHTA, CDR2 FQGNSA. J lost 3 bases, V lost 1 base, and 2 bases had no gene match. This CDR3 region has 15 residues. The CDR3 DNA reads TGTGCCAGCAGCTTAGAAAGCGGGAGCTACAATGAGCAGTTCTTC. Protein: CASSLESGSYNEQFF.

V is TRBV5-6 and J is TRBJ1-1; unclear D gene. The V gene lost 0 bases and the J gene lost 6 bases, with 9 bases spanning the gap. CDR3 length: 13 amino acids. CDR1 is SGHDT, CDR2 YYEEEE, per germline. CDR3 sequence (DNA): TGTGCCAGCAGCTTGGAGGGCGAATCTGAAGCTTTCTTT. It specifies CASSLEGESEAFF.

In its sample, this clone was seen a few times. This sequence joins TRBV27 and TRBJ1-1, with TRBD1 matching 7 bases. Looked up from germline, CDR1 is MNHEY and CDR2 is SMNVEV (reference sequence). Unmatched junction bases numbered 13, after V lost 6 bases and J lost 6 bases. This CDR3 contains 15 residues. The CDR3 region is CASSPYDRVSAEAFF. Written as DNA, the CDR3 is TGTGCCAGCAGCCCATACGACAGGGTATCCGCTGAAGCTTTCTTT.

The chain couples TRBV7-9 to TRBJ2-7; the match to TRBD1 covers 9 bases. CDR1 is SEHNR and CDR2 is FQNEAQ in the germline V gene (reference sequence). J was trimmed by 11 bases and V by 1 base; bases with no gene match: 6. This CDR3 contains 13 residues. The CDR3 here is CASSLGAQGAEYF. The CDR3 DNA reads TGTGCCAGCAGCTTAGGGGCACAGGGGGCGGAGTACTTC.

This clone was detected only once. The chain recombines TRBV29-1 with TRBJ2-1; 11 nucleotides match TRBD1. The CDR3 consists of 13 residues. The J segment lost 9 bases and the V segment lost 7 bases, leaving 8 bases of the junction unmatched. CDR1 and CDR2 from the germline V gene are SQVTM and ANQGSEA. The CDR3 sequence: CSGGQGAKGEQFF. The CDR3 DNA reads TGCAGCGGCGGACAGGGGGCCAAGGGTGAGCAGTTCTTC.

V usage is TRBV19 and J usage is TRBJ2-3; D not resolved. Germline V gene lookup returns CDR1 LNHDA and CDR2 SQIVND (reference sequence). V was cut by 7 bases and J by 2 bases, with 13 bases left in between. This CDR3 is built from 14 residues. CDR3 in amino acids: CASTASPSTDTQYF. CDR3 in DNA: TGTGCCAGTACGGCATCTCCCTCCACAGATACGCAGTATTTT.

In this sample, this clone turned up a few times. V and J are TRBV18 and TRBJ2-5; D ambiguous. This CDR3 is built from 18 residues. Germline V gives CDR1 KGHSH, CDR2 LQKENI. Trimming cost V 5 bases and J 1 base, with 23 bases left between them. The CDR3 sequence is CASSKRRDGQALQETQYF. CDR3 bases: TGTGCCAGCTCAAAGCGTAGGGATGGGCAGGCCCTCCAAGAGACCCAGTACTTC.

The chain joins TRBV7-2 to TRBJ2-5; 15 bases line up with TRBD2. Per the germline V gene, CDR1 is SGHTA and CDR2 is FQGNSA. CDR3 size: 16 residues. V was pared by 8 bases and J by 5 bases, with 9 bases of the junction left unmatched. The CDR3 DNA reads TGTGCCAGCGGGACTAGCGGGAGGAAAATAGGGGAGACCCAGTACTTC. This encodes CASGTSGRKIGETQYF.

V gene TRBV5-1 combines with J gene TRBJ2-3; no clear D gene. Germline CDR1 reads SGHRS; CDR2 reads YFSETQ. The CDR3 consists of 14 residues. V was pared by 5 bases and J by 0 bases, with 10 bases between. CDR3 sequence reads: CASSNHPSTDTQYF. CDR3 nucleotide sequence: TGCGCCAGCAGTAACCACCCAAGCACAGATACGCAGTATTTT.

The V call is TRBV29-1, the J call TRBJ2-2, with 7 bases lining up with TRBD1. The V segment lost 7 bases and the J segment 5 bases; nucleotides outside the gene matches: 4. There are 12 residues in the CDR3. The germline CDR1 and CDR2 sequences are SQVTM and ANQGSEA. The DNA for the CDR3 is TGCAGCGCTAACAGGGGTACCGGGGAGCTGTTTTTT. Its protein is CSANRGTGELFF.

For this clone: The germline gene is not matched at one end of the junction; a read error may be the cause. This chain links TRBV7-7 with TRBJ2-6; D is ambiguous. The germline gives CDR1 SSHAT, CDR2 FNYEAQ (reference sequence). The CDR3 is 16 residues long. CDR3 residues: CASSLGPSSGANVLTF. CDR3 nucleotide sequence: TGTGCTAGCAGCTTAGGTCCTAGCTCTGGGGCCAACGTCCTGACTTTC. Together with reference TRBV7-7 and TRBJ2-6, the CDR3 gives the full variable domain: GAGVSQSPRYKVTKRGQDVTLRCDPISSHATLYWYQQALGQGPEFLTYFNYEAQPDKSGLPSDRFSAERPEGSISTLTIQRTEQRDSAMYRCASSLGPSSGANVLTFGAGSRLTVL.

The chain couples TRBV11-2 to TRBJ1-1; D ambiguous. V was trimmed by 3 bases and J by 4 bases, leaving 9 bases between them. The V gene's germline CDR1 is SGHAT and CDR2 FQNNGV. This CDR3 has 13 residues. The CDR3 is CASSFGFFTEAFF. CDR3 bases: TGTGCCAGCAGCTTTGGGTTTTTCACTGAAGCTTTCTTT. Complete variable domain (other parts from reference TRBV11-2 and TRBJ1-1): EAGVAQSPRYKIIEKRQSVAFWCNPISGHATLYWYQQILGQGPKLLIQFQNNGVVDDSQLPKDRFSAERLKGVDSTLKIQPAKLEDSAVYLCASSFGFFTEAFFGQGTRLTVV.

CDR3 nucleotide sequence: TGTGCCAGTAGTGGGGGGACGGTAAACCTAGCCAAAAACATTCAGTACTTC. It specifies CASSGGTVNLAKNIQYF. The V and J genes are TRBV19 and TRBJ2-4; the D gene is possibly TRBD2 (6 bases). This CDR3 has 17 residues. Germline assignment: CDR1 LNHDA and CDR2 SQIVND (reference sequence). With 5 bases removed from V and 0 bases from J, the gap between germline ends came to 17 bases.

V gene TRBV7-8 combines with J gene TRBJ1-1; perhaps TRBD1 as D (6 bases). V lost 1 base, J lost 4 bases, and 16 bases lay in between. There are 16 residues in the CDR3. Per the germline V gene, CDR1 is SGHVS and CDR2 is FQNEAQ. The CDR3 region has the DNA TGTGCCAGCAGCTTAGGGGGGCGGGGTGCCGGCACTGAAGCTTTCTTT. Its protein is CASSLGGRGAGTEAFF.

The genes are TRBV30 and TRBJ1-2; a weak D match, TRBD1 (5 bases). Trimming left V 0 bases short and J 2 bases short, with 13 bases between. The germline CDR1 and CDR2 sequences are GTSNPN and SVGIG (reference sequence). The CDR3 has 15 residues. CDR3 amino acids: CAWSVPDTTNYGYTF. The CDR3 DNA reads as TGTGCCTGGAGTGTACCGGACACTACAAACTATGGCTACACCTTC.

The V call is TRBV19, the J call TRBJ1-2; D possibly corresponds to TRBD1 (5 bases). Trimming pared 5 bases from V and 4 bases from J, leaving 8 bases between. This CDR3 region has 12 residues. The germline V gene has CDR1 LNHDA and CDR2 SQIVND (reference sequence). The chain's CDR3 is CASSFGTYGYTF. In nucleotides, the CDR3 is TGTGCCAGTAGTTTCGGGACCTATGGCTACACCTTC.

The chain recombines TRBV18 with TRBJ1-2; tentative D call: TRBD1 (5 bases). The length of the CDR3 is 15 residues. Trimming took 2 bases from V and 4 from J, leaving 14 bases between them. CDR1 is KGHSH, CDR2 LQKENI, per germline. In DNA, the CDR3 is TGTGCCAGCTCACCAGGGGCAGCAGAAGGCTATGGCTACACCTTC. As protein: CASSPGAAEGYGYTF.

The V gene is TRBV7-2, the J gene TRBJ1-2, with D unresolved. The germline V gene encodes CDR1 SGHTA and CDR2 FQGNSA. The ends were cut back, 5 bases at V and 7 bases at J, with 17 bases in the middle. The CDR3 covers 14 residues. CDR3 nucleotide sequence: TGTGCCAGCAGCCAATTTATAGACGGAACTGGCTACACCTTC. As protein: CASSQFIDGTGYTF.

Concerning this clone itself: At the DNA level, this CDR3 is encoded by other sequences in the same sample as well. The J gene is TRBJ1-2, the V gene TRBV28; possibly TRBD1 for D (5 bases). The V gene lost 3 bases and the J gene lost 4 bases, with 9 bases spanning the gap. Germline V CDR1 and CDR2: MDHEN, SYDVKM. CDR3 length: 13 amino acids. The CDR3 DNA reads TGTGCCAGCAGTTTGGGGGGTAGCTATGGCTACACCTTC. Translation gives CASSLGGSYGYTF.

The genes are TRBV20-1 and TRBJ2-7; no clear D gene. This CDR3 is 11 amino acids long. CDR1 and CDR2 from the germline V gene are DFQATT and SNEGSKA (reference sequence). The V end lost 7 bases, the J end lost 3 bases, and 10 bases lay between the germline ends. For the CDR3, the DNA is TGCAGTGGGATCCTGGGCTACGAGCAGTACTTC. Amino acid sequence: CSGILGYEQYF.

V and J are TRBV6-5 and TRBJ2-5; D is tentatively TRBD1 or TRBD2 (6 bases each). Trimming pared 0 bases from V and 2 bases from J, leaving 13 bases between. The CDR3 is made up of 16 amino acids. Germline CDR1 reads MNHEY; CDR2 reads SVGAGI. The CDR3 loop is CASSYSGGLNQETQYF. The CDR3 DNA sequence: TGTGCCAGCAGTTACTCAGGGGGGCTCAATCAAGAGACCCAGTACTTC.

Concerning this clone: Distinct nucleotide sequences in the sample also encode this CDR3. The chain joins TRBV2 to TRBJ1-6; TRBD1 agrees at 8 bases. The V segment lost 6 bases and the J segment 10 bases; nucleotides outside the gene matches: 5. CDR3 size: 13 residues. Germline V gene data show CDR1 as SNHLY and CDR2 as FYNNEI. The CDR3: CASRRTGQSPLHF. CDR3 DNA: TGTGCCAGCAGAAGGACAGGGCAATCACCCCTCCACTTT.

V gene TRBV7-2 combines with J gene TRBJ1-4; maybe TRBD1 (6 bases). From germline, CDR1 is SGHTA and CDR2 FQGNSA. V was trimmed by 2 bases and J by 4 bases, leaving 11 bases between them. CDR3 length: 15 residues. This CDR3 is CASSLLQGLNEKLFF. In DNA form, the CDR3 reads TGTGCCAGCAGCTTATTACAGGGCCTTAATGAAAAACTGTTTTTT.

Comment on this clone: In the same sample, other DNA sequences code for this CDR3. The rearrangement uses TRBV18 and TRBJ2-7; no clear D gene. The CDR3 extends over 12 amino acids. Per the germline V gene, CDR1 is KGHSH and CDR2 is LQKENI. Trimming stripped 6 bases from V and 3 bases from J, with 9 bases between. DNA for the CDR3: TGTGCCAGCTCCCCCGCCGGCTACGAGCAGTACTTC. This encodes CASSPAGYEQYF.

V and J are TRBV7-9 and TRBJ1-6; no clear D. The germline V gene encodes CDR1 SEHNR and CDR2 FQNEAQ (reference sequence). V was clipped by 1 base and J by 8 bases, with 6 bases between them. The CDR3 spans 13 residues. The CDR3 DNA reads as TGTGCCAGCAGCTTAGAAAGGGATTCACCCCTCCACTTT. Protein sequence: CASSLERDSPLHF.